This T cell receptor beta chain was recorded in a study of T-cell memory formation after mild COVID-19. Study-wide results and limits: Within pre-infection memory, some responding clones were found, suggesting cross-reactive memory joined. Among CD4+ contracting clones, most were CM and EM, and CD8+ ones EMRA.

TCRdb re-derived calls from the 5' RACE reads in MiXCR, one entry per CDR3 protein. The sample lists approximately 240,000 distinct CDR3 sequences; around 17% were seen once. Concerning this clonotype: The antigen is undetermined.

V was pared by 3 bases and J by 2 bases, with 12 bases of the junction left unmatched. The CDR3 totals 18 residues. CDR1 is SGHRS, CDR2 YFSETQ, per germline. The source of this sequence is a man younger than 30 who had mild COVID-19 (a few samples of this study predate the infection). Cell type and time point are not known. Specimen: PBMCs or a T cell subset sorted from them (not recorded which). This chain links TRBV5-1 with TRBJ1-3; 9 bases line up with TRBD1. CDR3 region: CASSSLQGAPVAGNTIYF. The CDR3 DNA sequence: TGCGCCAGCAGCTCCCTACAGGGGGCCCCAGTTGCTGGAAACACCATATATTTT.